This T cell receptor beta chain appears in the sequencing data of a study of cytomegalovirus exposure and HLA in healthy donors (dated by TCRdb to about 2017). With respect to the entire study: In an earlier analysis of some 550 of the donors, approximately 260 Gb of sequence data and 120 million or so unique TCR beta sequences from 180 million or so T cells were reported. An early release covering roughly 600 HLA-typed donors comprised about 290 gigabases of sequencing data and 65 million to 100 million unique TCR sequences. Of the approximately 400 genotyped donors, 65% to 90% were placed in the genetic ancestry cluster associated with self-reported Caucasian donors. The study aimed to test whether signatures of past pathogen exposure could be identified by cataloging public T cell receptors. The study profiled the T cell repertoires of 500 to 800 subjects by immunosequencing and related them to cytomegalovirus serostatus. Along with the roughly 700-subject first cohort, a separate validation cohort of around 120 different subjects was used. To predict cytomegalovirus infection status, the study combined high-throughput TCR immunosequencing, statistical association of individual TCRs with disease status, and machine learning. To study patterns of TCR occurrence, a later analysis re-analyzed previously published TCR beta repertoires from under 750 donors and added high-resolution HLA genotyping. The later analysis used no new phenotypic data to find candidate immune exposures, relying instead on TCR beta sequences and their occurrence across donors. An earlier analysis of several hundred of the donors applied high-throughput TCR beta sequencing to assess whether each TCR beta V gene segment acted as functional or pseudogenic. Donor age, sex, ethnicity and CMV serostatus were compiled together with the repertoire data. A later genetic analysis took genome-wide SNP genotypes for about 55% of the 666 donors and used that subset as a discovery cohort. All discovery cohort repertoires had been generated using a single sequencing platform. HLA typing included class I and class II loci at four-digit resolution. The number of donors typed differed by locus, with about 629-640 for A, B, C, DRB1 and DQB1, roughly 520 for DQA1, 600 to 610 for DPA1, and some 440 for DPB1. Because of strong linkage in the cohort, 4 to 6 DR-DQ haplotypes were treated as single units for association and clustering. Across about 380 genotyped donors of the cohort, an average of approximately 200,000 unique TCR beta nucleotide sequences per donor were sequenced, and roughly 17% of those sequences were non-productive. General study outcomes and caveats: Strong co-occurrence of HLA alleles, especially DR and DQ, made assigning TCR associations to individual alleles difficult. Compared with the roughly 710-donor mean, donors in an Asian-associated ancestry cluster had fewer N-insertions in productive TCRs, according to a later genetic analysis. The study gave a list of under 200 TCR beta chains associated with cytomegalovirus. HLA typing was unavailable for some donors at each locus, so association tests used only the typed subset. Sequencing depth was assumed to be roughly uniform across donors in the presence/absence analyses, though that assumption may not hold. In an earlier analysis of some 550 of the donors, most TCR beta V segments were observed in productive rearrangements about 90% or about 30% of the time, broadly matching IMGT annotations. A group of highly shared sequence variants was considered likely to be a technical artifact of the sequencing pipeline. A further reported finding was that TCR beta sequences accurately predicted the HLA-A and HLA-B alleles for most subjects in the first cohort. A later genetic analysis associated a missense DCLRE1C variant with V-gene and J-gene trimming of TCR beta chains, and an independent cohort replicated the association. A few of the identified cytomegalovirus-associated TCR beta chains were confirmed in vitro to be specific for cytomegalovirus antigens. Some IMGT-functional V segments, including TRBV6-2 and TRBV6-3, could not be told apart with the 87-base-pair reads, so those segments were excluded. In a later analysis, several top co-occurrence clusters were reported to appear linked to parvovirus B19, influenza, CMV and Epstein-Barr virus. Because counts were too low, 15 or so rarely observed V segments, including chromosome 9 orphons, were excluded from the earlier analysis of a few hundred of the donors. The classifier was reported to diagnose cytomegalovirus status with high specificity and sensitivity in both the original cohort and the validation cohort. For the cohort, immune exposure information was limited to CMV serostatus. A later analysis found that TCR association rates varied across HLA loci, with DRB1 alleles showing the most associated TCRs and HLA-C alleles the fewest. In a later analysis, most CMV-associated TCR beta chains were found to appear HLA-restricted, with HLA associations seemingly driven largely by CMV exposure. The cohort was sequenced for TCR beta chains only, and without alpha or paired-chain data the features that could be detected were limited. A later analysis found that HLA-associated TCR beta chains were more clonally expanded and had lower generation probabilities than equally common non-associated chains. The authors suggested that the approach could potentially be generalized to other disease states and immunological phenotypes. Linkage disequilibrium might explain the correlated functional status among segregating V segments, but an unknown experimental factor could not be ruled out. Most TCR sequences were observed very rarely across donors, whereas some public TCRs were present in many individuals. A later analysis associated 16,951 TCR beta sequences with specific HLA alleles at a false discovery rate of 0.05.

The cohort comprised several hundred healthy bone marrow donors. All cohort members were sampled while nominally healthy, although unrecorded immune exposures were likely present. The donor was CMV seronegative and belonged to the group of around 350 seronegative cohort members. Each donor provided a peripheral blood sample, and peripheral blood mononuclear cells were used for TCR beta sequencing. Genomic DNA extraction from the blood cell samples was performed with the Qiagen DNeasy Blood Extraction Kit. This clone was observed a handful of times. Its antigen is not yet known. Nothing much larger sits one base from this clone, and base qualities are not available. Receptor amplification or capture employed the immunoSEQ multiplex PCR assay. For the multiplex PCR, a mixture combining 60 forward primers for TCR Vbeta segments and 13 reverse primers for TCR Jbeta segments was used. A multiplex PCR assay on genomic DNA amplified the CDR3 region of rearranged TCR beta genes. The amplified TCR beta libraries were sequenced on the Illumina HiSeq System as 87-base-pair reads. The paper's data handling went like this. A later analysis tallied 70 million to 100 million unique TCR beta chains across the roughly 610 repertoires, and some 12 million of those chains were shared by two or more donors. Raw reads were error-corrected and collapsed into unique sequences with a nearest-neighbor algorithm that merged closely related sequences to remove PCR and sequencing errors. To assign V, D and J gene segments, CDR3 sequences were aligned to IMGT reference sequences. Each retained sequence needed at least a six-nucleotide match to both a V gene segment and a J gene segment. Rearrangements were called productive when the CDR3 lacked stop codons and stayed in frame with V and J; all others were non-productive. CDR3 was defined by IMGT convention, running from the second conserved V-encoded cysteine to the conserved J-encoded phenylalanine. The earlier analysis of some 540 of the donors excluded any sequence lacking an unambiguous match to a single V gene segment. An earlier analysis of about 600 of the donors called V segments functional above 56.7% productive rearrangements and segregating when the between-donor standard deviation exceeded 5%. A statistical classification framework was built for diagnosing cytomegalovirus status from the catalog of TCR beta chain sequences. A later analysis assigned V and J genes by comparing TCR nucleotide sequences with IMGT/GENE-DB human TR gene sequences. In a later analysis, CDR3 sequences and most-parsimonious VDJ recombination scenarios were assigned using the TCRdist pipeline. A later analysis defined each TCR beta chain by its CDR3 amino acid sequence plus V-gene family, and excluded reads lacking a unique V-gene family. As a way to deal with suspected cross-contamination and a sequencing artifact, a later analysis dropped more than 500 nucleotide sequences that were highly shared and had low generation probability. For each public chain, a later analysis derived a clonal expansion index from normalized ranks of inferred template counts within each repertoire. A later analysis computed generation probabilities with a VDJ recombination model fitted to out-of-frame rearrangements, and checked the results against IGoR. In a later analysis, TCR-TCR, TCR-HLA and TCR-CMV co-occurrence was scored with hypergeometric tests, and a repertoire-size bias correction was applied to TCR pairs. A later analysis estimated false discovery rates by permuting HLA or CMV assignments 20 times. In a later analysis, co-occurring TCRs were grouped using DBSCAN, and TCRdist sequence similarity was added for clustering within HLA-allele-positive subsets. Co-occurrence clustering excluded repertoires with fewer than 30,000 or more than 120,000 public chains, plus five with anomalous nucleotide sharing. Held by TCRdb, this immuneACCESS table contains in-frame sequences only and omits some clones. Under half of the omission traces to an unresolved V gene where checked; the cause of the rest is unknown. Clone size and V and J calls were adopted from that table, with D and trimming inferred from the DNA. The sample table holds about 140,000 clones, of which about 78% were seen once. More than 3% of the sample is in the top ten clones.

The germline V gene sets CDR1 to LGHNT and CDR2 to FRNRAP. V is pared back by 1 base and J by 4 bases, with 10 bases lying between the germline termini. There are 14 amino acids in the CDR3, from cysteine to phenylalanine inclusive. The sequence is cut down to CDR3 DNA, 42 bases in frame from base 1. The sequenced sample was PBMCs. The receptor comes from a man aged 18-30 years in good health and CMV-seronegative. This receptor chain uses TRBV12-5 and TRBJ1-1; a confident D gene designation cannot be given. The DNA sequence follows: TGTGCTAGTGGTTTGGCCACAGCACCCACTGAAGCTTTCTTT. This sequence encodes CASGLATAPTEAFF.